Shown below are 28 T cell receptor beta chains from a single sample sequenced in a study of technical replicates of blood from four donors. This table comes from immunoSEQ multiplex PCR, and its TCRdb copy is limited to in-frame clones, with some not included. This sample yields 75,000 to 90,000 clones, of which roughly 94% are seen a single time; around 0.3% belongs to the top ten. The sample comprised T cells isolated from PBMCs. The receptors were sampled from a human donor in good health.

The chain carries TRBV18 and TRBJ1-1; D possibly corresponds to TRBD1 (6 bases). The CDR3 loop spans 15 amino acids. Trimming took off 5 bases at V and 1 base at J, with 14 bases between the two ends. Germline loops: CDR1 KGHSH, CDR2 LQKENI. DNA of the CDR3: TGTGCCAGCTCATTCTCAGGGGCGAAGAACACTGAAGCTTTCTTT. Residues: CASSFSGAKNTEAFF. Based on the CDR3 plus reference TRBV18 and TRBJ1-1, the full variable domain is NAGVMQNPRHLVRRRGQEARLRCSPMKGHSHVYWYRQLPEEGLKFMVYLQKENIIDESGMPKERFSAEFPKEGPSILRIQQVVRGDSAAYFCASSFSGAKNTEAFFGQGTRLTVV.

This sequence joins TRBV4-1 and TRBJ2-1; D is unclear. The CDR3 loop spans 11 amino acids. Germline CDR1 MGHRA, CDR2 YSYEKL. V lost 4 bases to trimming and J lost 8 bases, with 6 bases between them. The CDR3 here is CASSRSDEQFF. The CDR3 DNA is TGCGCCAGCAGCCGGAGCGATGAGCAGTTCTTC.

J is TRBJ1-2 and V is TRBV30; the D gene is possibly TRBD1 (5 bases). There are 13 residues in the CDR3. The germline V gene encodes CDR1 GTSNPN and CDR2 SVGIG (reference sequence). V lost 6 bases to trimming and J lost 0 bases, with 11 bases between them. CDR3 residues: CACSKGANYGYTF. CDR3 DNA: TGTGCCTGTTCGAAAGGGGCTAACTATGGCTACACCTTC.

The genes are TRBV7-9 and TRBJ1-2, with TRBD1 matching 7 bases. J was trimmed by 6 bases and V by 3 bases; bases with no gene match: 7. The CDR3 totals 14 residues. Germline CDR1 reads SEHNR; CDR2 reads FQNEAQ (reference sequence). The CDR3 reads CASSLGQSPNGYTF. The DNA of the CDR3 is TGTGCCAGCAGCTTGGGACAGAGTCCTAATGGCTACACCTTC.

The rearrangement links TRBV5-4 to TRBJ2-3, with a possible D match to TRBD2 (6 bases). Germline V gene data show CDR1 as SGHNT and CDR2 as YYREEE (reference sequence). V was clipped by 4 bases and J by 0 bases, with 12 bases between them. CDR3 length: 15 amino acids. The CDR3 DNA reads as TGTGCCAGCAGCCGGGACTCCCTTAGCACAGATACGCAGTATTTT. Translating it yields CASSRDSLSTDTQYF.

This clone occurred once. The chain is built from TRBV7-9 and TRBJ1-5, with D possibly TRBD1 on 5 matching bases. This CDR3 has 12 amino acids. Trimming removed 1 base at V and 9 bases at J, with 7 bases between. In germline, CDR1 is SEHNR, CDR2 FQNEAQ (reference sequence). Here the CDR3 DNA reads TGTGCCAGCAGCTTAGGGGGCGGGCCCCAGCATTTT. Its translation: CASSLGGGPQHF.

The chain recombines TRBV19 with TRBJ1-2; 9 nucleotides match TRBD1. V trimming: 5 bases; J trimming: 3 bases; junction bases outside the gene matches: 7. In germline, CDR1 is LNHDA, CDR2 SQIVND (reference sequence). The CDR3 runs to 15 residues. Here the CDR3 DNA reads TGTGCCAGTAGTTATGACAGGGGGGGTTACTATGGCTACACCTTC. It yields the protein CASSYDRGGYYGYTF.

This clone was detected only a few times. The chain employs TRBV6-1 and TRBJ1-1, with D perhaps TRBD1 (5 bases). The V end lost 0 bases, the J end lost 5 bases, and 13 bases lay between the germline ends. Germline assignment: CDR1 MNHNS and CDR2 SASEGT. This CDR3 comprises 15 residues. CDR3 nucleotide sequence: TGTGCCAGCAGTGAAGCAGGACCAGGGAGGACTGAAGCTTTCTTT. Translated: CASSEAGPGRTEAFF.

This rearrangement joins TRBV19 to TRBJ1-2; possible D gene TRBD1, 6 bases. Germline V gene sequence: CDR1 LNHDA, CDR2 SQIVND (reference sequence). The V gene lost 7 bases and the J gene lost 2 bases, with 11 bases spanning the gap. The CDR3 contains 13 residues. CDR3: CASIGQGNYGYTF. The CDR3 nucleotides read TGTGCCAGTATAGGTCAGGGGAACTATGGCTACACCTTC.

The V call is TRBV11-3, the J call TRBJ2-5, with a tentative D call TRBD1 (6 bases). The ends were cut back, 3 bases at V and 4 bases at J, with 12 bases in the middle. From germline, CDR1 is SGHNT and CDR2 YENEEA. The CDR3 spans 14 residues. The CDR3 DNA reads TGTGCCAGCAGCTTCGACAGGCGACGAGAGACCCAGTACTTC. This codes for CASSFDRRRETQYF. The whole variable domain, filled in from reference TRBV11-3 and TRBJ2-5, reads EAGVVQSPRYKIIEKKQPVAFWCNPISGHNTLYWYLQNLGQGPELLIRYENEEAVDDSQLPKDRFSAERLKGVDSTLKIQPAELGDSAVYLCASSFDRRRETQYFGPGTRLLVL.

In DNA form, the CDR3 reads TGTGCCAGCAGCTTAAGCGGGGGGAGCACTGAAGCTTTCTTT. Protein sequence: CASSLSGGSTEAFF. This chain uses TRBV7-3 with TRBJ1-1; D possibly corresponds to TRBD1 (5 bases). This CDR3 spans 14 amino acids. Germline V gives CDR1 SGHTA, CDR2 FQGTGA. V was clipped by 1 base and J by 4 bases, with 10 bases between them.

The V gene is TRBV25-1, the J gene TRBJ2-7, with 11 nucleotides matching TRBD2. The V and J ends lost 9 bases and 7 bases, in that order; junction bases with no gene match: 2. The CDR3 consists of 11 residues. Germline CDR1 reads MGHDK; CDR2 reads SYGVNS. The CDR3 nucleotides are TGTGCCAGTCGACTAGCGGGAGAGCAGTACTTC. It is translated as CASRLAGEQYF.

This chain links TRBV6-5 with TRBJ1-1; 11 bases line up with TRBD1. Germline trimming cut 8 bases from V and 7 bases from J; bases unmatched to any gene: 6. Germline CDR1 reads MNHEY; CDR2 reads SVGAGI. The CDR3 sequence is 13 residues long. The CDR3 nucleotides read TGTGCCAGCGCGGGACAGGGGGATAGTGAAGCTTTCTTT. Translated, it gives CASAGQGDSEAFF.

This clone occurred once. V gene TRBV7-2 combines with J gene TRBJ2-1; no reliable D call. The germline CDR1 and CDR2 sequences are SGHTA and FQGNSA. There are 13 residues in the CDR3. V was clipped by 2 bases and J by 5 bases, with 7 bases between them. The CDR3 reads CASSLLLNNEQFF. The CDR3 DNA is TGTGCCAGCAGCTTATTACTGAACAATGAGCAGTTCTTC.

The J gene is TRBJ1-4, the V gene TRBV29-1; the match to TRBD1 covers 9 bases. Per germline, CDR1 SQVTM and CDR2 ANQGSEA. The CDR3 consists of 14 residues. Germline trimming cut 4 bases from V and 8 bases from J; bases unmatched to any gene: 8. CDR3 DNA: TGCAGCGTTGGATGGGACAGGGTGGGAGAAAAACTGTTTTTT. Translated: CSVGWDRVGEKLFF. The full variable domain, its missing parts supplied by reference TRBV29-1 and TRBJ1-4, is SAVISQKPSRDICQRGTSLTIQCQVDSQVTMMFWYRQQPGQSLTLIATANQGSEATYESGFVIDKFPISRPNLTFSTLTVSNMSPEDSSIYLCSVGWDRVGEKLFFGSGTQLSVL.

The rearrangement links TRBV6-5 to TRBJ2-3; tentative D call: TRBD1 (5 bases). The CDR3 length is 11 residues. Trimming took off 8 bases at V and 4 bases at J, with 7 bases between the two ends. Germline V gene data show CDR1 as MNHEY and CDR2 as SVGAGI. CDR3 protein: CASLGADTQYF. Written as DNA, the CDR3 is TGTGCCAGCCTAGGGGCAGATACGCAGTATTTT.

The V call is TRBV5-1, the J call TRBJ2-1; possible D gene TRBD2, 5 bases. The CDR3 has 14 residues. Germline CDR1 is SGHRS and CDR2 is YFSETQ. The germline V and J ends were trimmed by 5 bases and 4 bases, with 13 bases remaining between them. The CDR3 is CASRPGVTYNEQFF. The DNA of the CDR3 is TGCGCCAGCAGGCCCGGGGTCACATACAATGAGCAGTTCTTC.

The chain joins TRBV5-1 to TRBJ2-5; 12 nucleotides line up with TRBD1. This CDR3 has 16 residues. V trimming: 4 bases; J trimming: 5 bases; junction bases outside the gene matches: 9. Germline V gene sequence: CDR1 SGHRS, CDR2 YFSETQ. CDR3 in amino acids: CASSTSGTGGWETQYF. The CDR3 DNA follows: TGCGCCAGCAGCACCTCCGGGACAGGGGGCTGGGAGACCCAGTACTTC. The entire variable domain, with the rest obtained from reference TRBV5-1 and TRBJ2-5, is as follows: KAGVTQTPRYLIKTRGQQVTLSCSPISGHRSVSWYQQTPGQGLQFLFEYFSETQRNKGNFPGRFSGRQFSNSRSEMNVSTLELGDSALYLCASSTSGTGGWETQYFGPGTRLLVL.

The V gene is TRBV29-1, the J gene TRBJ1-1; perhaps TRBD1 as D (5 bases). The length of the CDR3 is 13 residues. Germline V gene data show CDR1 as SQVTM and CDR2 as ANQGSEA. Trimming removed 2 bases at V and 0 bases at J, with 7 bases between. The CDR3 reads CSVERGMNTEAFF. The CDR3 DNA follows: TGCAGCGTTGAAAGGGGCATGAACACTGAAGCTTTCTTT.

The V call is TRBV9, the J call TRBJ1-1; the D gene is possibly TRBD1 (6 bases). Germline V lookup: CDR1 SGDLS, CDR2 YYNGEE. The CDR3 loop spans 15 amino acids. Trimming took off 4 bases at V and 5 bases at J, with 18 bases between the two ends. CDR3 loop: CASSPGGGGGTEAFF. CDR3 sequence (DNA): TGTGCCAGCAGCCCAGGCGGGGGGGGCGGGACTGAAGCTTTCTTT. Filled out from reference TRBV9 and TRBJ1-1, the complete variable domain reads DSGVTQTPKHLITATGQRVTLRCSPRSGDLSVYWYQQSLDQGLQFLIQYYNGEERAKGNILERFSAQQFPDLHSELNLSSLELGDSALYFCASSPGGGGGTEAFFGQGTRLTVV.

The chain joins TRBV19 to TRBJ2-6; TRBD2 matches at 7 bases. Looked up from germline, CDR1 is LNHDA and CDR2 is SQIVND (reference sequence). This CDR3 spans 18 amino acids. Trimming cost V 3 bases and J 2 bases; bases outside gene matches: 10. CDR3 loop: CASSIRGDASPGANVLTF. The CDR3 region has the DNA TGTGCCAGTAGTATCCGGGGGGACGCCTCCCCTGGGGCCAACGTCCTGACTTTC.

As DNA, the CDR3 is TGTGCCAGCAGCCTGGGACTAGCGGCCAATGAGCAGTTCTTC. It codes for CASSLGLAANEQFF. V and J are TRBV27 and TRBJ2-1, with 11 bases aligning to TRBD2. The CDR3 totals 14 residues. The germline V gene has CDR1 MNHEY and CDR2 SMNVEV (reference sequence). Germline trimming cut 6 bases from V and 6 bases from J; bases unmatched to any gene: 4.

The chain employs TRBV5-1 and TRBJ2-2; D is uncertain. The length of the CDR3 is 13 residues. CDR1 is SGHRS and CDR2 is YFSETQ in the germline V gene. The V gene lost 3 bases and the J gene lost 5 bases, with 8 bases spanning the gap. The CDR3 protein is CASSSLMTGELFF. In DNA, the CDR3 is TGCGCCAGCAGCTCCCTTATGACCGGGGAGCTGTTTTTT.

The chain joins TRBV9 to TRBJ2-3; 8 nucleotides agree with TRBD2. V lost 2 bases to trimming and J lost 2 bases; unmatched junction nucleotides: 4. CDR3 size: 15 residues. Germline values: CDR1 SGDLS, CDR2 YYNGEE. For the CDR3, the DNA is TGTGCCAGCAGCGTCCTAGCGGGCTCCACAGATACGCAGTATTTT. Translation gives CASSVLAGSTDTQYF.

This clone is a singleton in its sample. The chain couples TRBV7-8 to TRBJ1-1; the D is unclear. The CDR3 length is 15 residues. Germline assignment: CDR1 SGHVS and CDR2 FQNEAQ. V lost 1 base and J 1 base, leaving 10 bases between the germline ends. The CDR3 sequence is CASSLDYLTNTEAFF. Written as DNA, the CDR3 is TGTGCCAGCAGCTTAGACTATCTGACGAACACTGAAGCTTTCTTT.

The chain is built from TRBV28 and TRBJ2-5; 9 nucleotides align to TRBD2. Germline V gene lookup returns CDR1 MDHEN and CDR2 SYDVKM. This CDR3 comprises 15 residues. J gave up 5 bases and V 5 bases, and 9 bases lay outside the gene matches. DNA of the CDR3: TGTGCCAGCAGTATGGCGGGAGGGCCGTGGGAGACCCAGTACTTC. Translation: CASSMAGGPWETQYF.

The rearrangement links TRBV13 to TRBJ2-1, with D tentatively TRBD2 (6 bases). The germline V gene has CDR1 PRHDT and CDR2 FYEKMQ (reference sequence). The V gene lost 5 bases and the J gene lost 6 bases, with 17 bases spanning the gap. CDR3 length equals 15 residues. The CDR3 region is CASSPLRGRSNEQFF. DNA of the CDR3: TGTGCCAGCAGCCCCTTACGGGGGAGGTCCAATGAGCAGTTCTTC.

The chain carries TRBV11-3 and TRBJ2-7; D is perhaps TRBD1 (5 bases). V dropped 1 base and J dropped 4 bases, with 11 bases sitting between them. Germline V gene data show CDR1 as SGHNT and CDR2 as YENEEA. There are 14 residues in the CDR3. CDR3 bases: TGTGCCAGCAGCTTAGTTCCAGGGATTTACGAGCAGTACTTC. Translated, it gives CASSLVPGIYEQYF. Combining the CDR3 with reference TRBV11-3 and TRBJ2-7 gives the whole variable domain EAGVVQSPRYKIIEKKQPVAFWCNPISGHNTLYWYLQNLGQGPELLIRYENEEAVDDSQLPKDRFSAERLKGVDSTLKIQPAELGDSAVYLCASSLVPGIYEQYFGPGTRLTVT.